Following are 13 T cell receptor beta chains from one sample sequenced in a study of OX40 agonist ivuxolimab in advanced cancers. The method was immunoSEQ multiplex PCR; TCRdb's version includes in-frame clones alone and lacks a portion of them. This sample has about 110,000 clones; less than 95% occur once, and the top ten carry around 0.64%. Sequencing was performed on CD4+ or CD8+ T cells sorted from blood, taken in a trial of the OX40 agonist ivuxolimab. The receptors come from an adult with an advanced solid tumor such as melanoma, head and neck, liver or kidney cancer.

The chain carries TRBV30 and TRBJ1-1, with D uncertain. CDR1 and CDR2 (germline): GTSNPN, SVGIG (reference sequence). V shed 3 bases and J shed 0 bases, with 14 bases lying between them. The CDR3 sequence is 15 residues long. For the CDR3, the DNA is TGTGCCTGGAGATTCTCCCGGGGAATGAACACTGAAGCTTTCTTT. As protein: CAWRFSRGMNTEAFF.

V gene TRBV6-5 combines with J gene TRBJ1-2; possibly TRBD1 for D (6 bases). Germline CDR1 and CDR2: MNHEY and SVGAGI. Trimming stripped 6 bases from V and 4 bases from J, with 15 bases between. The CDR3 sequence is 14 residues long. CDR3 in amino acids: CASRGGGQIYGYTF. The CDR3 DNA is TGTGCCAGCAGAGGAGGGGGACAAATCTATGGCTACACCTTC.

The chain combines TRBV19 with TRBJ2-4; D not certain. CDR3 length: 12 amino acids. The germline CDR1 and CDR2 sequences are LNHDA and SQIVND (reference sequence). Trimming took 1 base from V and 12 from J, leaving 10 bases between them. The CDR3 bases are TGTGCCAGTAGTATAGGGCAGGCCCATCAGTACTTC. Its protein is CASSIGQAHQYF.

The chain uses TRBV7-9 and TRBJ1-1, with no clear D. Trimming took off 1 base at V and 6 bases at J, with 12 bases between the two ends. Per the germline V gene, CDR1 is SEHNR and CDR2 is FQNEAQ (reference sequence). This CDR3 is 14 amino acids long. The CDR3 bases are TGTGCCAGCAGCTTAGATTACGAAGGCTCTGAAGCTTTCTTT. Amino acid sequence: CASSLDYEGSEAFF.

The chain recombines TRBV30 with TRBJ2-3, with 7 bases lining up with TRBD2. The germline CDR1 and CDR2 sequences are GTSNPN and SVGIG (reference sequence). The junction had 8 bases not matched to a gene; V was cut back by 2 bases and J by 3 bases. This CDR3 contains 15 residues. The CDR3 protein is CAWSRPGRGTDTQYF. For the CDR3, the DNA is TGTGCCTGGAGTCGTCCCGGGCGGGGGACAGATACGCAGTATTTT.

This clone came up a few times. As DNA, the CDR3 is TGTGCCAGCAGCGAAGCTACTAATACGCAGTATTTT. Translated, it gives CASSEATNTQYF. V gene TRBV4-2 combines with J gene TRBJ2-3; D unclear. CDR1 is LGHNA, CDR2 YNFKEQ, per germline. V was clipped by 5 bases and J by 7 bases, with 10 bases between them. CDR3 length equals 12 residues.

The gene calls are TRBV6-6 and TRBJ2-3; D call uncertain. Between the trimmed V and J ends, which lost 4 bases and 2 bases, there was a span of 13 bases. Germline assignment: CDR1 MNHNY and CDR2 SVGAGI (reference sequence). CDR3 size: 15 residues. The CDR3 here is CASSWSGSFTDTQYF. In DNA form, the CDR3 reads TGTGCCAGCAGTTGGTCAGGCAGCTTCACAGATACGCAGTATTTT.

CDR3 amino acids: CASSPSLLPTGELFF. CDR3 in DNA: TGTGCCAGCAGCCCTAGCTTACTTCCCACCGGGGAGCTGTTTTTT. This sequence joins TRBV9 and TRBJ2-2; weak D call: TRBD2 (5 bases). Germline-derived CDR1 and CDR2 are SGDLS and YYNGEE. The CDR3 is 15 residues long. Trimming took 4 bases from V and 4 from J, leaving 14 bases between them. Full variable domain (outside the CDR3, taken from reference TRBV9 and TRBJ2-2): DSGVTQTPKHLITATGQRVTLRCSPRSGDLSVYWYQQSLDQGLQFLIQYYNGEERAKGNILERFSAQQFPDLHSELNLSSLELGDSALYFCASSPSLLPTGELFFGEGSRLTVL.

The chain combines TRBV18 with TRBJ2-7; 7 bases are a match to TRBD1. The CDR3 length is 16 residues. Germline V CDR1 and CDR2: KGHSH, LQKENI. V was pared by 4 bases and J by 2 bases, with 11 bases of the junction left unmatched. The DNA for the CDR3 is TGTGCCAGCTCACTTATCTCCGGGACAGAAGCCTACGAGCAGTACTTC. Amino acids: CASSLISGTEAYEQYF.

The V gene is TRBV12-5, the J gene TRBJ2-2; D gene unclear. The CDR3 runs to 14 residues. V was pared by 5 bases and J by 4 bases, with 11 bases between. CDR1 and CDR2 (germline): LGHNT, FRNRAP. The CDR3 sequence is CASGIDPVTGELFF. For the CDR3, the DNA is TGTGCTAGTGGTATCGACCCAGTCACCGGGGAGCTGTTTTTT.

This rearrangement joins TRBV7-3 to TRBJ2-7; TRBD1 or TRBD2 may be the D gene (5 bases each). The CDR3 spans 16 residues. Germline CDR1 reads SGHTA; CDR2 reads FQGTGA. The V gene lost 2 bases and the J gene lost 4 bases, with 18 bases spanning the gap. The CDR3 DNA follows: TGTGCCAGCAGCTTATTTGGGGACCCGACATCTTACGAGCAGTACTTC. Amino acid sequence: CASSLFGDPTSYEQYF.

The rearrangement joins TRBV4-1 to TRBJ2-3; 9 bases are a match to TRBD2. CDR1 is MGHRA, CDR2 YSYEKL, per germline. The CDR3 loop spans 17 amino acids. Trimming cost V 1 base and J 2 bases; bases outside gene matches: 7. The CDR3 reads CASSQGISGGNTDTQYF. The DNA for the CDR3 is TGCGCCAGCAGCCAAGGGATTAGCGGGGGCAACACAGATACGCAGTATTTT.

The sample holds one count of this clone. This sequence joins TRBV6-1 and TRBJ2-7; possible D gene TRBD1, 5 bases. V was shortened by 5 bases and J by 1 base, with 15 bases between the two germline ends. Per germline, CDR1 MNHNS and CDR2 SASEGT. This CDR3 is 15 amino acids long. For the CDR3, the DNA is TGTGCCAGCAGTCCCCGAGGTCAGGGATCCTACGAGCAGTACTTC. Translating it yields CASSPRGQGSYEQYF.